One T cell receptor beta chain is described in this entry. The data stem from a study of monozygotic twins with inflammatory bowel disease. From the 5' RACE reads, TCRdb lists one entry per CDR3 protein and no DNA. This sample's table reports over 90,000 distinct CDR3 sequences. Sequenced: blood. The clonotype was recovered from a human donor with ulcerative colitis or Crohn's disease, or a healthy co-twin of an affected twin (not recorded which).

The CDR3 region is CASSLGHWNTEAFF. The V and J genes are TRBV5-6 and TRBJ1-1. Germline CDR1 and CDR2: SGHDT and YYEEEE. The CDR3 has 14 residues.